Each of the 15 T cell receptor beta chains below was sequenced from the same sample in a study of shared clonotypes between healthy human individuals. The assay was immunoSEQ multiplex PCR, and TCRdb's table has in-frame clones only and misses some. The data contain fewer than 2.5 million clones, 93% of them singletons. The material sequenced was naive CD4+ T cells from PBMCs. Subset noted: CD45RA+ positively selected. The receptors here all came from a man younger than 35 in good health. Some clones in this sample may be carry-over from other donors' samples.

In this sample, this clone turned up once. CDR3 amino acids: CASRRTSGAYEQYF. The CDR3 DNA reads as TGTGCCAGCAGGAGGACTAGCGGAGCCTACGAGCAGTACTTC. The chain combines TRBV6-4 with TRBJ2-7, with 10 positions matching TRBD2. V lost 6 bases, J lost 2 bases, and 4 bases stayed unmatched. CDR3 size: 14 residues. The germline gives CDR1 MRHNA, CDR2 SNTAGT.

V is TRBV6-5 and J is TRBJ2-7, with a possible D match to TRBD1 (6 bases). Germline lookup yields CDR1 MNHEY and CDR2 SVGAGI. With 5 bases removed from V and 2 bases from J, the gap between germline ends came to 16 bases. The CDR3 length is 15 residues. The CDR3 loop reads CASSPSLDRTYEQYF. DNA of the CDR3: TGTGCCAGCAGTCCCAGCCTGGACAGAACCTACGAGCAGTACTTC.

The chain carries TRBV5-1 and TRBJ2-7, with 8 bases lining up with TRBD2. Germline V gives CDR1 SGHRS, CDR2 YFSETQ. Trimming at V came to 2 bases and at J to 5 bases, leaving 6 bases not matched to a gene. There are 14 residues in the CDR3. The CDR3 DNA reads as TGCGCCAGCAGCTTTACAGCGGGAGTCGACGAGCAGTACTTC. It yields the protein CASSFTAGVDEQYF.

V gene TRBV6-6 combines with J gene TRBJ1-1; D uncertain. The germline gives CDR1 MNHNY, CDR2 SVGAGI (reference sequence). Deletions cut 11 bases from V and 1 base from J, with 17 bases between. The CDR3 contains 14 residues. Here the CDR3 DNA reads TGTGCCGCGCCTCCCCGGGTCGAGAACACTGAAGCTTTCTTT. Residues: CAAPPRVENTEAFF.

On this clone: Other DNA sequences from this sample encode an identical CDR3 as well. This chain joins TRBV5-1 and TRBJ2-1; a weak D match, TRBD2 (6 bases). V was shortened by 1 base and J by 7 bases, with 9 bases between the two germline ends. The CDR3 has 13 residues. Germline V gives CDR1 SGHRS, CDR2 YFSETQ. The CDR3: CASSLIRGNEQFF. The CDR3 DNA reads TGCGCCAGCAGCTTGATTCGGGGGAATGAGCAGTTCTTC.

The genes are TRBV28 and TRBJ2-7; 7 positions match TRBD1. V shed 4 bases, J shed 5 bases, and the junction held 8 bases outside the gene matches. The germline V gene has CDR1 MDHEN and CDR2 SYDVKM. The CDR3 is 14 residues long. The CDR3 DNA reads as TGTGCCAGCAGTTCGACCGACAGGGACCACGAGCAGTACTTC. This gives the protein CASSSTDRDHEQYF.

This rearrangement joins TRBV11-2 to TRBJ1-1, with 10 bases identical to TRBD1. The V gene's germline CDR1 is SGHAT and CDR2 FQNNGV. Unmatched junction bases numbered 10, after V lost 5 bases and J lost 4 bases. CDR3 length equals 16 residues. The CDR3 region is CASSPRTGGGSTEAFF. The CDR3 DNA sequence: TGTGCCAGCAGCCCCCGGACAGGGGGGGGGAGCACTGAAGCTTTCTTT.

This chain uses TRBV7-9 with TRBJ1-2; D is perhaps TRBD1 (5 bases). Trimming removed 1 base at V and 4 bases at J, with 13 bases between. This CDR3 comprises 15 residues. The V gene's germline CDR1 is SEHNR and CDR2 FQNEAQ (reference sequence). This chain's CDR3 is CASSLGGSLPYGYTF. The CDR3 DNA sequence: TGTGCCAGCAGCTTAGGGGGCAGCTTGCCCTATGGCTACACCTTC.

CDR3 nucleotide sequence: TGTGCCAGCAGTTCTTCAGGGAGGGGAAATCAAGCTTTCTTT. It codes for CASSSSGRGNQAFF. The chain is built from TRBV28 and TRBJ1-1, with D perhaps matching TRBD1 (5 bases). The germline V and J ends were trimmed by 4 bases and 9 bases, with 18 bases remaining between them. Germline lookup yields CDR1 MDHEN and CDR2 SYDVKM. The CDR3 length is 14 residues. The full variable domain, in which reference TRBV28 and TRBJ1-1 provide the parts outside the CDR3, is DVKVTQSSRYLVKRTGEKVFLECVQDMDHENMFWYRQDPGLGLRLIYFSYDVKMKEKGDIPEGYSVSREKKERFSLILESASTNQTSMYLCASSSSGRGNQAFFGQGTRLTVV.

The chain employs TRBV4-3 and TRBJ1-6; 8 nucleotides line up with TRBD1. Germline trimming cut 1 base from V and 9 bases from J; bases unmatched to any gene: 5. The CDR3 contains 15 residues. Germline V gene lookup returns CDR1 LGHNA and CDR2 YSLEER. The CDR3 is CASSQVPRGPSPLHF. DNA of the CDR3: TGCGCCAGCAGCCAAGTCCCCAGGGGGCCTTCACCCCTCCACTTT.

The chain combines TRBV5-6 with TRBJ1-2; maybe TRBD1 (5 bases). Germline V lookup: CDR1 SGHDT, CDR2 YYEEEE. The ends were cut back, 3 bases at V and 0 bases at J, with 15 bases in the middle. CDR3 size: 16 residues. The CDR3 sequence is CASSSIPGQANYGYTF. For the CDR3, the DNA is TGTGCCAGCAGCTCGATACCCGGACAAGCTAACTATGGCTACACCTTC.

Points on this clone: This CDR3 is also generated by other DNA sequences in the sample. The J gene is TRBJ2-3, the V gene TRBV5-1; D is uncertain. The CDR3 loop spans 14 amino acids. Germline CDR1 is SGHRS and CDR2 is YFSETQ. Trimming left V 1 base short and J 0 bases short, with 6 bases between. The CDR3 protein is CASSLRVSTDTQYF. Written as DNA, the CDR3 is TGCGCCAGCAGCTTGCGGGTGAGCACAGATACGCAGTATTTT.

This clone was recorded only once. The rearrangement uses TRBV7-9 and TRBJ1-1, with a possible D match to TRBD1 (6 bases). The CDR3 is 19 residues long. V lost 5 bases and J 4 bases, leaving 29 bases between the germline ends. Germline CDR1 is SEHNR and CDR2 is FQNEAQ (reference sequence). CDR3: CASSRRPGGEQGEGTEAFF. The CDR3 bases are TGTGCCAGCAGCCGACGTCCAGGCGGGGAACAGGGTGAGGGCACTGAAGCTTTCTTT. Full variable domain (missing parts from reference TRBV7-9 and TRBJ1-1): DTGVSQNPRHKITKRGQNVTFRCDPISEHNRLYWYRQTLGQGPEFLTYFQNEAQLEKSRLLSDRFSAERPKGSFSTLEIQRTEQGDSAMYLCASSRRPGGEQGEGTEAFFGQGTRLTVV.

This clone was detected only once. J is TRBJ2-1 and V is TRBV5-1; TRBD2 matches at 7 bases. This CDR3 contains 15 residues. Germline trimming cut 0 bases from V and 9 bases from J; bases unmatched to any gene: 9. From germline, CDR1 is SGHRS and CDR2 YFSETQ. The CDR3 sequence: CASSLGLAWWAEQFF. CDR3 sequence (DNA): TGCGCCAGCAGCTTGGGACTAGCTTGGTGGGCTGAGCAGTTCTTC. The full variable domain, rest sourced from reference TRBV5-1 and TRBJ2-1, is KAGVTQTPRYLIKTRGQQVTLSCSPISGHRSVSWYQQTPGQGLQFLFEYFSETQRNKGNFPGRFSGRQFSNSRSEMNVSTLELGDSALYLCASSLGLAWWAEQFFGPGTRLTVL.

In the case of this clone: Other DNA sequences in this specimen translate into the identical CDR3. This chain uses TRBV19 with TRBJ2-1; 13 nucleotides align to TRBD2. From germline, CDR1 is LNHDA and CDR2 SQIVND (reference sequence). There are 14 residues in the CDR3. V dropped 5 bases and J dropped 9; count of bases not matched to a gene: 4. CDR3 loop: CASSGLAGVGEQFF. In nucleotides, the CDR3 is TGTGCCAGTAGTGGACTAGCGGGAGTGGGTGAGCAGTTCTTC.